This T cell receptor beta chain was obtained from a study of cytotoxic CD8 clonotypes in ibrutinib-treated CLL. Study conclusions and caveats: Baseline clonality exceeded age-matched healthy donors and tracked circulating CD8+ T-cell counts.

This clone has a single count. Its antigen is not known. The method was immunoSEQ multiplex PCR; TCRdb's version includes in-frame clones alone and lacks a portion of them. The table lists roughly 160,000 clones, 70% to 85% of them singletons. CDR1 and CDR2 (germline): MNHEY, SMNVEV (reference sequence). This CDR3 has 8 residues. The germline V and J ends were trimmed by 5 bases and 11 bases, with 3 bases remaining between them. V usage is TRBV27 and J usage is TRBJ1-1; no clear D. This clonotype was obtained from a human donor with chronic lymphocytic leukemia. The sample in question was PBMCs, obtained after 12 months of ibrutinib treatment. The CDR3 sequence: CASSRAFF. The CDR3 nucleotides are TGTGCCAGCAGTCGGGCTTTCTTT.